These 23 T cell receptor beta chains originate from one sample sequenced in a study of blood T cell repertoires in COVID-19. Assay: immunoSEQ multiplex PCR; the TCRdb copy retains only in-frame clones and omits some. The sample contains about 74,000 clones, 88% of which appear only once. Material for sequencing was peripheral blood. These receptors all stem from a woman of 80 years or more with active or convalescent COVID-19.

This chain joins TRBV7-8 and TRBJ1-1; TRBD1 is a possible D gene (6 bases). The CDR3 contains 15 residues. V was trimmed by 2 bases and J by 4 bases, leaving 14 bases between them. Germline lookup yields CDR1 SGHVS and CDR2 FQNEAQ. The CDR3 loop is CASSLLAGAFTEAFF. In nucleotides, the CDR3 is TGTGCCAGCAGCTTACTGGCAGGGGCATTCACTGAAGCTTTCTTT.

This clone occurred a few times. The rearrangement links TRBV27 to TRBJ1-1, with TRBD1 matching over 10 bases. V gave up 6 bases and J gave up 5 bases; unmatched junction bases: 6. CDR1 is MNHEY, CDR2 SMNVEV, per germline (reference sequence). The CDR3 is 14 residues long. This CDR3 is CASSRDRGRTEAFF. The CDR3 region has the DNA TGTGCCAGCAGCCGAGACAGGGGGCGAACTGAAGCTTTCTTT.

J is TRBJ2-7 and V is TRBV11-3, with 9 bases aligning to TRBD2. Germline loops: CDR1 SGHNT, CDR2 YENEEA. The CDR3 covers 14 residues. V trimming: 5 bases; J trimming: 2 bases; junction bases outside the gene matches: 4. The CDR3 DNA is TGTGCCAGCAGCCCGACTAGCGGACCCTACGAGCAGTACTTC. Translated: CASSPTSGPYEQYF. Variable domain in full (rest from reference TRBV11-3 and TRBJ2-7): EAGVVQSPRYKIIEKKQPVAFWCNPISGHNTLYWYLQNLGQGPELLIRYENEEAVDDSQLPKDRFSAERLKGVDSTLKIQPAELGDSAVYLCASSPTSGPYEQYFGPGTRLTVT.

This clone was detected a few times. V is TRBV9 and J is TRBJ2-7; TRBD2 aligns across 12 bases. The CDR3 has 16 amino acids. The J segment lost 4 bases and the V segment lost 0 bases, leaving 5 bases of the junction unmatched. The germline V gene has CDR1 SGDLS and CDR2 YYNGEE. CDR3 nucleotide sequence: TGTGCCAGCAGCGTAGCCCCGACTAGCGGGAGATACGAGCAGTACTTC. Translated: CASSVAPTSGRYEQYF.

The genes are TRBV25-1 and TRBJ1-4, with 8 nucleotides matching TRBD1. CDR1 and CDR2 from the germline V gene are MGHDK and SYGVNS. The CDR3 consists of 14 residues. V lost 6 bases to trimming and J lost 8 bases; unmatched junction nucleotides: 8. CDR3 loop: CASSPGQGYEKLFF. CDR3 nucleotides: TGTGCCAGCAGCCCCGGACAGGGTTACGAAAAACTGTTTTTT. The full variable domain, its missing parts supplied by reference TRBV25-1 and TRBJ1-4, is EADIYQTPRYLVIGTGKKITLECSQTMGHDKMYWYQQDPGMELHLIHYSYGVNSTEKGDLSSESTVSRIRTEHFPLTLESARPSHTSQYLCASSPGQGYEKLFFGSGTQLSVL.

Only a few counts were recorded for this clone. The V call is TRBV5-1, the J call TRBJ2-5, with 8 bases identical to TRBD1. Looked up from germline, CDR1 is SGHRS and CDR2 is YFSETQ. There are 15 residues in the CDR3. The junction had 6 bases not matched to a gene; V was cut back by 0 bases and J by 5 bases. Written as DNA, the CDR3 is TGCGCCAGCAGCTTGGGCGACAGGGGTGGGGAGACCCAGTACTTC. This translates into CASSLGDRGGETQYF.

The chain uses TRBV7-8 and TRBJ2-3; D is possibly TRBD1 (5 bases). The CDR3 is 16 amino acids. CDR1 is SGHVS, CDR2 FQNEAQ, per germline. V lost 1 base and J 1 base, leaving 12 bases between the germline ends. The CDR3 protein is CASSLGNRLRTDTQYF. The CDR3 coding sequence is TGTGCCAGCAGCTTAGGTAACAGGCTTCGCACAGATACGCAGTATTTT.

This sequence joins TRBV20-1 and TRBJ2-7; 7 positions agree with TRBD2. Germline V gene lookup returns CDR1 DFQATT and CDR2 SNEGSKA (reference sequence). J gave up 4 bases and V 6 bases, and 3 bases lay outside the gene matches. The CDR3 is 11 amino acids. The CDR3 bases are TGCAGTGCCGGACTAGTTTACGAGCAGTACTTC. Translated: CSAGLVYEQYF.

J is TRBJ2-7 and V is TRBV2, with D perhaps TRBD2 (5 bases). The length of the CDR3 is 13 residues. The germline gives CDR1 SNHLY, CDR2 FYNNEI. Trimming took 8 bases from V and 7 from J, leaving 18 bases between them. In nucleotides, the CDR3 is TGTGCCAGCTGCGGACTCTTAGCTGGGGAGCAGTACTTC. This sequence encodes CASCGLLAGEQYF. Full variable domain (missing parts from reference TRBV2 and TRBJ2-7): EPEVTQTPSHQVTQMGQEVILRCVPISNHLYFYWYRQILGQKVEFLVSFYNNEISEKSEIFDDQFSVERPDGSNFTLKIRSTKLEDSAMYFCASCGLLAGEQYFGPGTRLTVT.

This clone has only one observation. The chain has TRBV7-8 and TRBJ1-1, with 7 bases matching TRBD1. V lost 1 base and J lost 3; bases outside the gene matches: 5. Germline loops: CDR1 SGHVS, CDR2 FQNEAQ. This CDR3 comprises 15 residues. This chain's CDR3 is CASSLVQGGYTEAFF. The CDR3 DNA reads TGTGCCAGCAGCTTAGTCCAGGGGGGCTACACTGAAGCTTTCTTT.

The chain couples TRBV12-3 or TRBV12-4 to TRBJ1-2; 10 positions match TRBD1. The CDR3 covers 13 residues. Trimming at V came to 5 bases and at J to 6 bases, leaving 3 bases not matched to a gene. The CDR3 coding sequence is TGTGCCAGCAGTCCGACAGGGGGCCATGGCTACACCTTC. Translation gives CASSPTGGHGYTF.

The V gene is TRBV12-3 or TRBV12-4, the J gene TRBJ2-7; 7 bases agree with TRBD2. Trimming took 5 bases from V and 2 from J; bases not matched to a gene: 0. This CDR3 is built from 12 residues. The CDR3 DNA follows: TGTGCCAGCAGTCGGGGGGCCTACGAGCAGTACTTC. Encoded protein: CASSRGAYEQYF.

This chain's CDR3 is CASSDNRQDSTDTQYF. Here the CDR3 DNA reads TGTGCCAGCAGCGACAACCGACAGGACAGCACAGATACGCAGTATTTT. The V and J genes are TRBV7-9 and TRBJ2-3, with a weak D call TRBD1 (6 bases). Germline V gene sequence: CDR1 SEHNR, CDR2 FQNEAQ (reference sequence). The CDR3 consists of 16 residues. Trimming removed 5 bases from V and 0 bases from J, with 15 bases in between.

The CDR3 sequence: CASSYSGTGATDTQYF. The DNA of the CDR3 is TGTGCCAGCAGTTACTCGGGGACAGGGGCAACAGATACGCAGTATTTT. The rearrangement links TRBV6-2 or TRBV6-3 to TRBJ2-3, with 10 nucleotides matching TRBD1. V lost 0 bases to trimming and J lost 3 bases; unmatched junction nucleotides: 3. The CDR3 totals 16 residues. From germline, CDR1 is MNHEY and CDR2 SVGEGT.

This CDR3 reads CASSLNSGYTGELFF. CDR3 sequence (DNA): TGCGCCAGCAGCTTGAATTCAGGATACACCGGGGAGCTGTTTTTT. The chain has TRBV5-1 and TRBJ2-2, with unresolved D. This CDR3 contains 15 residues. From germline, CDR1 is SGHRS and CDR2 YFSETQ. The V and J ends lost 1 base and 3 bases respectively, with 10 bases between them. Full variable domain (remainder filled in from reference TRBV5-1 and TRBJ2-2): KAGVTQTPRYLIKTRGQQVTLSCSPISGHRSVSWYQQTPGQGLQFLFEYFSETQRNKGNFPGRFSGRQFSNSRSEMNVSTLELGDSALYLCASSLNSGYTGELFFGEGSRLTVL.

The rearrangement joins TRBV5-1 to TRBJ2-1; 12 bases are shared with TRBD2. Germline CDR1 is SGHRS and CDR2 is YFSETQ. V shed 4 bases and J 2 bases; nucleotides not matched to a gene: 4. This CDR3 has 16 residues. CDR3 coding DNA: TGCGCCAGCAGCGCGACTAGCGGGGGTCCCTACAATGAGCAGTTCTTC. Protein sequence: CASSATSGGPYNEQFF.

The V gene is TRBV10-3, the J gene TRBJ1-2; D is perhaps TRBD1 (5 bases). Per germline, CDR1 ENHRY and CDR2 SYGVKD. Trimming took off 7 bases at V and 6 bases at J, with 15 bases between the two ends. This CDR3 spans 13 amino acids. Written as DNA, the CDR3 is TGTGCCATCATGGGGGGGATTCTCGATGGCTACACCTTC. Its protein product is CAIMGGILDGYTF.

The CDR3 region has the DNA TGTGCCAGCAGCCAAGGGAGTGAGCAGTTCTTC. Translating gives CASSQGSEQFF. The chain recombines TRBV3-1 (or the pseudogene TRBV3-2) with TRBJ2-1; no firm D call. The CDR3 extends over 11 amino acids. Trimming removed 1 base at V and 9 bases at J, with 4 bases between. The germline CDR1 and CDR2 sequences are LGHDT and YNNKEL (reference sequence).

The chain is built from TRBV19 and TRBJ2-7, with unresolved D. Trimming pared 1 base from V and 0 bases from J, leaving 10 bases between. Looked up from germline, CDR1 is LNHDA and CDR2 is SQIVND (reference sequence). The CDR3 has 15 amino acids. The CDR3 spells CASSIGAVNSYEQYF. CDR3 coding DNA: TGTGCCAGTAGTATAGGGGCAGTGAACTCCTACGAGCAGTACTTC.

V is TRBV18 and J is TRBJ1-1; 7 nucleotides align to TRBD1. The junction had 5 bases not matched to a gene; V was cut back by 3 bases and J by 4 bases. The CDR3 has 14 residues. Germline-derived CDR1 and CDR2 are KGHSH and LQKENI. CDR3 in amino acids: CASSPTGTVTEAFF. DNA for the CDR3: TGTGCCAGCTCACCTACCGGGACAGTCACTGAAGCTTTCTTT.

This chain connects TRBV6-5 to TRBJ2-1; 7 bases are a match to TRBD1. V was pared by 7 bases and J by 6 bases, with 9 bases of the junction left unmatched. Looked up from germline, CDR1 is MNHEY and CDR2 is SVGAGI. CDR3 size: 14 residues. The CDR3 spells CASNPTGIANEQFF. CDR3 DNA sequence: TGTGCCAGCAACCCGACAGGGATAGCCAATGAGCAGTTCTTC.

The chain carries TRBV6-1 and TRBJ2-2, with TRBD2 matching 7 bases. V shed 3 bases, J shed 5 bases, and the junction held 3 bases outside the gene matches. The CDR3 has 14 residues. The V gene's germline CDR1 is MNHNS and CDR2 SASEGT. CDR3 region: CASSEGGWTGELFF. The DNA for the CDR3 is TGTGCCAGCAGTGAGGGAGGGTGGACCGGGGAGCTGTTTTTT.

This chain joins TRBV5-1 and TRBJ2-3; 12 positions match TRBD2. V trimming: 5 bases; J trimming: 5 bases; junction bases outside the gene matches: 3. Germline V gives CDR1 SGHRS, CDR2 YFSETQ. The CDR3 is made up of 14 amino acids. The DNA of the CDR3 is TGCGCCAGCAGAGAGGGACTAGCGGGAGATACGCAGTATTTT. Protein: CASREGLAGDTQYF.